This T cell receptor (beta chain) was obtained from a study of CD8 T cells in ankylosing spondylitis. The study, taken as a whole, reports: What appeared characteristic of ankylosing spondylitis blood was a TCR beta motif of eight highly homologous variants. Disease-associated clones were reportedly significantly overrepresented in matched ankylosing spondylitis synovial fluid.

The CDR3 sequence is 15 residues long. The germline gives CDR1 MDHEN, CDR2 SYDVKM. The J segment lost 7 bases and the V segment lost 7 bases, leaving 10 bases of the junction unmatched. Many counts were recorded for this clonotype. The antigen is unknown. Researchers built TCR beta libraries using quantitative 5'-RACE with molecular barcodes. Using its own MiXCR run on the 5' RACE reads, TCRdb lists one record per CDR3 protein. The sample contains tens of thousands of distinct CDR3 sequences, roughly 27% of which appear only once. This rearrangement joins TRBV28 to TRBJ1-6; 7 bases match TRBD1. This clonotype was obtained from a male donor with ankylosing spondylitis or in good health (not recorded which). The material sequenced was blood, either unsorted or a sorted T cell fraction (not recorded which). As DNA, the CDR3 is TGTGCCAGCAACACCGGACAGGTCTTAAATTCACCCCTCCACTTT. This gives the protein CASNTGQVLNSPLHF.